This TCR beta chain was sequenced for a study of T cells in Graves' hyperthyroidism and ophthalmopathy. Amplification targeted TCR beta CDR3 regions from RNA transcripts. HTBI primers were the set used in a first-round RT-PCR of the TCR CDR3. TCRdb processed the multiplex PCR reads anew with MiXCR; each CDR3 protein has one entry. Of nearly 750,000 distinct CDR3 sequences in the sample, 30% to 40% are singletons; the top ten hold approximately 31%. In germline, CDR1 is SGDLS, CDR2 YYNGEE. The CDR3 totals 15 residues. V was pared by 0 bases and J by 10 bases, with 16 bases between. The TCR originated in a middle-aged woman with Graves' hyperthyroidism. Material for sequencing was blood. This chain joins TRBV9 and TRBJ1-4; tentatively, D is TRBD1 (5 bases). Here the CDR3 reads CASSVEGTGEGKLFF. CDR3 in DNA: TGTGCCAGCAGCGTAGAGGGGACGGGGGAGGGAAAACTGTTTTTT.